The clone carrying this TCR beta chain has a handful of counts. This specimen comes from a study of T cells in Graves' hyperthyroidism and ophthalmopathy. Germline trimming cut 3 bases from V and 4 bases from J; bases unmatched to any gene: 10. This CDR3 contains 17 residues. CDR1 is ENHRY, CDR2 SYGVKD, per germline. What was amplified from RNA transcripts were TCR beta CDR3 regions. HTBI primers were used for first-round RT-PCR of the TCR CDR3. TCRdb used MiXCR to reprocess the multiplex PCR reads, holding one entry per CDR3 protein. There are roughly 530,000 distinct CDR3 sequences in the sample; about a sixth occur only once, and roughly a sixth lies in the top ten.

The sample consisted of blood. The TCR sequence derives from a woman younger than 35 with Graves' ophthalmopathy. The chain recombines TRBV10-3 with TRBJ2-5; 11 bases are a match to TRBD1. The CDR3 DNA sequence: TGTGCCATCAGTGACCCACCCGGGACAGGGGGAGGAGAGACCCAGTACTTC. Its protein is CAISDPPGTGGGETQYF.